Sequencing of this T cell receptor (beta chain) was carried out in a study of T-cell memory formation after mild COVID-19. Study summary: The study found TCR clusters largely donor specific. Study conclusions and caveats: CD4/CD8 balance held among clones contracting day 15 to 85, and later expanders leaned CD4+. Several responding clones turned up in pre-infection memory, indicating that cross-reactive memory may have taken part.

TCRdb re-analysed the 5' RACE reads in MiXCR, keeping a single row per CDR3 protein. The profile shows just over 350,000 distinct CDR3 sequences, around an eighth of them singletons. V dropped 3 bases and J dropped 1 base, with 9 bases sitting between them. Germline V lookup: CDR1 LGHDT, CDR2 YNNKEL (reference sequence). The CDR3 runs to 14 residues. In its sample, this clonotype was seen many times. Its antigen is not known. The specimen was PBMCs or a T cell subset sorted from them (not recorded which). The chain is built from TRBV3-1 and TRBJ1-1; no reliable D call. This receptor was obtained from a man between 18 and 29 years old who had mild COVID-19 (a few samples of this study predate the infection). Cell type and time point are not known. The CDR3 DNA follows: TGTGCCAGCAGCCAGGTGTTATCGAACACTGAAGCTTTCTTT. This gives the protein CASSQVLSNTEAFF.